This TCR beta chain was profiled in a study of sequential checkpoint blockade in melanoma. Treatment noted: randomized to nivolumab then ipilimumab (arm A) or the reverse (arm B). Patients had received no earlier DNA-damaging chemotherapy. Sorted cells were live CD3+CD8+, lacking CD19 and CD56, from PBMCs. The data were produced by immunoSEQ multiplex PCR, yet TCRdb's version contains in-frame clones alone and is incomplete. The table records fewer than 35,000 clones, roughly 76% of them present only once. This clone turned up a few times. CDR3 size: 13 residues. Looked up from germline, CDR1 is SGHDN and CDR2 is FVKESK. V lost 1 base and J 1 base, leaving 4 bases between the germline ends.

This chain uses TRBV14 with TRBJ1-1, with unresolved D. Sample: CD8+ T cells sorted from blood (inferred from file names), taken from a patient given nivolumab and ipilimumab in sequence. The receptor comes from a human donor with melanoma. CDR3: CASSQVENTEAFF. CDR3 nucleotides: TGTGCCAGCAGCCAAGTAGAGAACACTGAAGCTTTCTTT.